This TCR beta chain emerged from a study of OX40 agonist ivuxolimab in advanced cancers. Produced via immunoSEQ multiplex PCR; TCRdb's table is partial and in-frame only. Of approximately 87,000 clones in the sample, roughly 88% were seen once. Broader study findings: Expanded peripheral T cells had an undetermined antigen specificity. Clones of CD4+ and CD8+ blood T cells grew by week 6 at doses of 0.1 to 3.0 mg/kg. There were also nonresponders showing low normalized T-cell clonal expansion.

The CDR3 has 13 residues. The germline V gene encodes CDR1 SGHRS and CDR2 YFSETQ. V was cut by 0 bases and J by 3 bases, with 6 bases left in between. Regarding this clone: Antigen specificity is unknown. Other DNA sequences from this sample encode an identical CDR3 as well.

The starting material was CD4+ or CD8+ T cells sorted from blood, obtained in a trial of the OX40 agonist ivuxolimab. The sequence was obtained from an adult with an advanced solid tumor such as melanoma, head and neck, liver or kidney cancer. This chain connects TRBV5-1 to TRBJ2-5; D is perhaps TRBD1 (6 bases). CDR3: CASSLEGEETQYF. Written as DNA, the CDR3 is TGCGCCAGCAGCTTGGAGGGGGAAGAGACCCAGTACTTC.